The next 13 T cell receptor beta chains were all read from a single sample in a study of T-cell reconstitution after alpha-beta-depleted transplantation in children. TCRbeta library preparation incorporated unique molecular identifiers. TCRdb itself ran the PCR reads through MiXCR, one entry per CDR3 protein. The table has about 460,000 distinct CDR3 sequences, around an eighth seen once. The starting material was PBMCs from the stem cell graft donor, obtained from the stem cell graft. The receptor set was obtained from a human donor who donated a stem cell graft to a child with combined immunodeficiency.

At least ten counts were recorded for this clonotype. The chain employs TRBV5-1 and TRBJ2-1; maybe TRBD1 (7 bases). The germline gives CDR1 SGHRS, CDR2 YFSETQ. The CDR3 runs to 18 residues. The germline V and J ends were trimmed by 4 bases and 2 bases, with 22 bases remaining between them. The CDR3 loop is CASSPTEGAIPTYNEQFF. Here the CDR3 DNA reads TGCGCCAGCAGCCCAACGGAGGGGGCGATCCCCACCTACAATGAGCAGTTCTTC.

V and J are TRBV11-2 and TRBJ2-1; D remains unclear. Germline V gene lookup returns CDR1 SGHAT and CDR2 FQNNGV. Trimming removed 3 bases at V and 6 bases at J, with 6 bases between. The CDR3 totals 12 residues. The DNA for the CDR3 is TGTGCCAGCAGCTTGGAAAGCAATGAGCAGTTCTTC. Translated: CASSLESNEQFF.

This chain uses TRBV19 with TRBJ1-1; D is undetermined. The CDR3 contains 14 residues. V was shortened by 6 bases and J by 2 bases, with 13 bases between the two germline ends. In germline, CDR1 is LNHDA, CDR2 SQIVND (reference sequence). This CDR3 is CASRLSYRNTEAFF. CDR3 coding DNA: TGTGCCAGTAGATTAAGTTATCGAAACACTGAAGCTTTCTTT.

This clonotype was observed a handful of times. The chain employs TRBV6-1 and TRBJ2-1; 7 nucleotides line up with TRBD1. The germline V gene has CDR1 MNHNS and CDR2 SASEGT. V trimming: 6 bases; J trimming: 2 bases; junction bases outside the gene matches: 7. The CDR3 runs to 15 residues. The CDR3 bases are TGTGCCAGCAGACCCGGGACAGTCACCTACAATGAGCAGTTCTTC. This codes for CASRPGTVTYNEQFF.

In this sample, this clonotype turned up many times. The rearrangement joins TRBV28 to TRBJ2-1; no definite D call. The length of the CDR3 is 14 residues. From germline, CDR1 is MDHEN and CDR2 SYDVKM. Trimming left V 6 bases short and J 8 bases short, with 17 bases between. This CDR3 is CASSHPNQLDEQFF. CDR3 sequence (DNA): TGTGCCAGCAGCCACCCTAACCAGCTGGATGAGCAGTTCTTC.

This clonotype has more than one count but fewer than ten. The rearrangement joins TRBV6-2 or TRBV6-3 to TRBJ2-7; D might be TRBD1 (6 bases). This CDR3 has 12 residues. CDR1 and CDR2 (germline): MNHEY, SVGEGT. Trimming removed 7 bases at V and 7 bases at J, with 14 bases between. CDR3 region: CASNDRSWEQYF. The DNA of the CDR3 is TGTGCCAGCAATGACAGGAGCTGGGAGCAGTACTTC.

This clonotype was seen ten or more times. This chain links TRBV20-1 with TRBJ2-2; 13 positions agree with TRBD2. The CDR3 loop spans 17 amino acids. Trimming at V came to 1 base and at J to 0 bases, leaving 2 bases not matched to a gene. From germline, CDR1 is DFQATT and CDR2 SNEGSKA (reference sequence). In DNA, the CDR3 is TGCAGTGCTAGAGGGACTAGCGGGGGCGCGAACACCGGGGAGCTGTTTTTT. Its translation: CSARGTSGGANTGELFF.

This clonotype was seen only a few times. The chain couples TRBV28 to TRBJ1-1; 9 bases map to TRBD1. J lost 4 bases, V lost 4 bases, and 7 bases had no gene match. Germline CDR1 MDHEN, CDR2 SYDVKM. CDR3 length: 15 amino acids. This chain's CDR3 is CASSSPDRGRTEAFF. The DNA for the CDR3 is TGTGCCAGCAGTTCCCCGGACAGGGGACGCACTGAAGCTTTCTTT.

This clonotype was counted between two and nine times. J is TRBJ2-3 and V is TRBV30; D is undetermined. Germline loops: CDR1 GTSNPN, CDR2 SVGIG (reference sequence). The CDR3 contains 14 residues. V was cut by 4 bases and J by 1 base, with 12 bases left in between. The CDR3 region has the DNA TGTGCCTGGAATCGTGGGAAGGGCACAGATACGCAGTATTTT. It translates to CAWNRGKGTDTQYF. Together with reference TRBV30 and TRBJ2-3, the CDR3 gives the full variable domain: SQTIHQWPATLVQPVGSPLSLECTVEGTSNPNLYWYRQAAGRGLQLLFYSVGIGQISSEVPQNLSASRPQDRQFILSSKKLLLSDSGFYLCAWNRGKGTDTQYFGPGTRLTVL.

This clonotype came up a few times. The chain links TRBV5-1 to TRBJ2-7; TRBD2 agrees at 9 bases. This CDR3 spans 17 amino acids. Looked up from germline, CDR1 is SGHRS and CDR2 is YFSETQ. J lost 6 bases, V lost 1 base, and 14 bases had no gene match. CDR3 loop: CASSLWREGLSVPEQYF. The CDR3 nucleotides read TGCGCCAGCAGCTTGTGGCGGGAGGGCCTGTCGGTTCCCGAGCAGTACTTC.

The chain employs TRBV5-6 and TRBJ2-7; D is tentatively TRBD1 or TRBD2 (5 bases each). Trimming took 3 bases from V and 6 from J, leaving 19 bases between them. CDR1 SGHDT and CDR2 YYEEEE come from the germline V gene. The CDR3 is made up of 15 amino acids. CDR3 DNA: TGTGCCAGCAGCTCATCCGGGACGCCGGTGTCCGAGCAGTACTTC. This translates into CASSSSGTPVSEQYF.

The rearrangement joins TRBV12-3 or TRBV12-4 to TRBJ2-3, with a tentative D call TRBD2 (7 bases). The CDR3 extends over 17 amino acids. V shed 1 base and J shed 5 bases, with 19 bases lying between them. CDR3 DNA: TGTGCCAGCAGTTTAGGAAGGGGGGGCCTGGACGAAGATACGCAGTATTTT. It yields the protein CASSLGRGGLDEDTQYF.

This clonotype has a count of ten or more. As DNA, the CDR3 is TGCGCCAGCAGTACAGGGTTTCCTGAAGCTTTCTTT. It specifies CASSTGFPEAFF. The chain couples TRBV10-2 to TRBJ1-1; TRBD1 is a possible D gene (6 bases). In germline, CDR1 is WSHSY, CDR2 SAAADI. CDR3 length equals 12 residues. The V end was cut by 5 bases, the J end by 6 bases, with 10 bases between.